There are a few counts of the clone carrying this TCR beta chain. In the original analysis: For nucleated cells, counts were estimated from reference gene primer amplification. The repertoire was sequenced with immunoSEQ multiplex PCR; TCRdb's copy has only in-frame clones and lacks some. The V and J calls and clone size were taken over from that table, and D and trimming were inferred from the DNA. The table records approximately 350,000 clones, about four fifths of them present only once. The entry originates in a study of blood T cell repertoires in COVID-19. Study-wide background: Italy, Spain and the United States were the sources of the convalescent and acute COVID-19 samples. T cells, B-cell-depleted T cells, or PBMCs provided the cDNA or gDNA that served as material.

Looked up from germline, CDR1 is SGHRS and CDR2 is YFSETQ. With 5 bases clipped from V and 2 bases from J, the junction kept 5 bases outside the gene matches. This CDR3 comprises 14 residues. This TCR came from a woman aged 45-59 years who had recovered from COVID-19. This rearrangement joins TRBV5-1 to TRBJ1-2; 8 bases align to TRBD1. The specimen sequenced was PBMCs or T cells enriched from blood (not recorded which). In nucleotides, the CDR3 is TGCGCCAGCAGATCCGGACAGGGAAACTATGGCTACACCTTC. It is translated as CASRSGQGNYGYTF.